Listed below are T cell receptor beta chains from one sample, sequenced in a study of Ad26.COV2.S vaccination and SARS-CoV-2 variants. Clones were read by immunoSEQ multiplex PCR, and TCRdb kept only the in-frame ones, dropping some. This table holds hundreds of thousands of clones, around nine tenths found once. Sequencing was performed on peripheral blood, taken in a trial of Ad26.COV2.S vaccine versus placebo. These receptors originate from a person aged 18-60 years who received the Ad26.COV2.S COVID-19 vaccine or a placebo. CDR3s include the opening cysteine and the closing phenylalanine or tryptophan. D genes are given only for firm matches.

D gene,V gene,J gene,CDR3 DNA,CDR3 protein
TRBD2,TRBV2,TRBJ2-7,TGTGCCAGCAGTTGGACCCTACTAGCGGGGGGAACCTACGAGCAGTACTTC,CASSWTLLAGGTYEQYF
-,TRBV7-9,TRBJ1-1,TGTGCCAGCAGCCCCGCCCGAACCCTGAACACTGAAGCTTTCTTT,CASSPARTLNTEAFF
TRBD1,TRBV7-9,TRBJ2-5,TGTGCCAGCAGCTTAGGCCTAGGGGGCGCGGAAGAGACCCAGTACTTC,CASSLGLGGAEETQYF
TRBD2,TRBV11-3,TRBJ2-1,TGTGCCAGCAGCTCCCGGGGAGCGGGGGGTTACAATGAGCAGTTCTTC,CASSSRGAGGYNEQFF
TRBD2,TRBV19,TRBJ2-2,TGTGCCAGTAGTATCGGACTAGCGGGGGGGCGAGCTCCTAACACCGGGGAGCTGTTTTTT,CASSIGLAGGRAPNTGELFF
-,TRBV28,TRBJ1-2,TGTGCCAGCAGTGGGGGCGCTTGGGGTGGCTACACCTTC,CASSGGAWGGYTF
TRBD1,TRBV7-3,TRBJ2-2,TGTGCCAGCAGCTTAAACAGGGGGCCCAACACCGGGGAGCTGTTTTTT,CASSLNRGPNTGELFF
-,TRBV7-8,TRBJ2-7,TGTGCCAGCAGCTTAGAATTCAGGGGCCCCTACGAGCAGTACTTC,CASSLEFRGPYEQYF
-,TRBV18,TRBJ1-2,TGTGCCAGCTCACCAATGAAGGACAGTTTTGGCTACACCTTC,CASSPMKDSFGYTF
TRBD1,TRBV7-3,TRBJ1-2,TGTGCCAGCAGCTTGGACAGGGACTATGGCTACACCTTC,CASSLDRDYGYTF
-,TRBV11-3,TRBJ2-5,TGTGCCAGCAGCGAAGGGACCCGCCGGGAGACCCAGTACTTC,CASSEGTRRETQYF
-,TRBV5-6,TRBJ1-1,TGTGCCAGCAGCTTAGTGGCAGGCACTTTCACTGAAGCTTTCTTT,CASSLVAGTFTEAFF
TRBD1,TRBV27,TRBJ1-2,TGTGCCAGCAGTTTAGGGACAGGGGGCTATGGCTACACCTTC,CASSLGTGGYGYTF